The clone carrying this T cell receptor (beta chain) was picked up one time. Its matching antigen is unknown. The sample comes from a study of CD8+CD57+ T cells in acquired aplastic anemia. Study-wide background: The sorted CD4+ and CD8+ cells yielded an average around 3 ug of DNA.

Trimming stripped 8 bases from V and 0 bases from J, with 14 bases between. Per germline, CDR1 MNHNS and CDR2 SASEGT. The CDR3 contains 14 residues. Study-wide findings and caveats: Controls did not differ significantly from patients in CD8+ Simpson's diversity.

CDR3 and TCR beta VDJ profiling relied on a genomic DNA template. MiXCR was run by TCRdb on the reads, yielding one entry per CDR3 protein. The table has 98,000 or so distinct CDR3 sequences, 51% seen once. The J gene is TRBJ2-7, the V gene TRBV6-1, with a possible D match to TRBD2 (6 bases). Sequenced input: sorted CD4+, CD8+, or CD8+CD57+ T cells (not recorded which) from PBMCs. The source is a human donor in good health, serving as a control. DNA of the CDR3: TGTGCCAGCCGAAATGGGGAGGACTCCTACGAGCAGTACTTC. Its protein is CASRNGEDSYEQYF.